Sequencing of this TCR beta chain was carried out in a study of cytomegalovirus exposure and HLA in healthy donors. Whole-study context: Per a later analysis, the 666 first-cohort and approximately 120 validation repertoires shared one platform. Regarding the study as a whole: A few chains tied to CMV proved CMV antigen-specific in vitro. Many donors shared some public TCRs, even though most TCR sequences were rare. TCR clusters originating in the first cohort tended to co-occur in the roughly 110 validation repertoires, according to a later analysis.

TCRdb's copy holds only in-frame clones and misses some; the assay was immunoSEQ multiplex PCR. The sample includes approximately 110,000 clones, roughly nine tenths of them seen just once. This CDR3 comprises 17 residues. The V segment lost 6 bases and the J segment 4 bases; nucleotides outside the gene matches: 13. The germline CDR1 and CDR2 sequences are MDHEN and SYDVKM. A remark on this clone: Its antigen remains unknown.

The sample comprised PBMCs. The chain employs TRBV28 and TRBJ2-2, with TRBD2 matching over 8 bases. The source of this sequence is a woman between 18 and 29 years old in good health and CMV-seropositive. The CDR3 DNA reads TGTGCCAGCAGGGCCAAAACCGGGACTAGTGGCACCGGGGAGCTGTTTTTT. Its protein product is CASRAKTGTSGTGELFF.